The 30 T cell receptor beta chains below come from one sample, sequenced in a study of shared clonotypes between healthy human individuals. Sequenced by immunoSEQ multiplex PCR; TCRdb stores in-frame clones only, minus some. Of around 500,000 clones detected, approximately 79% appear once; the ten largest clones hold roughly 12%. The sequencing input was PBMCs. The receptors were sampled from a woman aged 40 to 50 in good health. Some clones in this sample may be carry-over from other donors' samples.

The V call is TRBV16, the J call TRBJ1-5; TRBD1 matches at 8 bases. The CDR3 has 16 residues. Germline assignment: CDR1 KGHSY and CDR2 FQNENV. J was trimmed by 6 bases and V by 4 bases; bases with no gene match: 11. CDR3 nucleotides: TGTGCCAGCAGCCCCACGGACAGGGTACGTGGTCAGCCCCAGCATTTT. Protein product: CASSPTDRVRGQPQHF.

The CDR3 nucleotides read TGTGCCAGCAGCAAACAAAGCTCCTACAATGAGCAGTTCTTC. This sequence encodes CASSKQSSYNEQFF. The rearrangement joins TRBV13 to TRBJ2-1; unclear D gene. Germline lookup yields CDR1 PRHDT and CDR2 FYEKMQ (reference sequence). Trimming stripped 5 bases from V and 0 bases from J, with 8 bases between. This CDR3 has 14 amino acids.

The V and J genes are TRBV11-2 and TRBJ2-1; weak D call: TRBD2 (5 bases). Trimming removed 3 bases at V and 0 bases at J, with 21 bases between. This CDR3 is 19 amino acids long. CDR1 is SGHAT, CDR2 FQNNGV, per germline. CDR3 sequence (DNA): TGTGCCAGCAGCTTGGTCCCCAGCGGCTTGCAGAGCTCCTACAATGAGCAGTTCTTC. Translated: CASSLVPSGLQSSYNEQFF.

The chain couples TRBV11-2 to TRBJ2-1; 8 bases align to TRBD2. The CDR3 has 13 amino acids. The J segment lost 6 bases and the V segment lost 6 bases, leaving 4 bases of the junction unmatched. Germline CDR1 is SGHAT and CDR2 is FQNNGV. CDR3 amino acids: CASSTSGLNEQFF. Written as DNA, the CDR3 is TGTGCCAGCAGTACTAGCGGACTCAATGAGCAGTTCTTC.

This chain connects TRBV28 to TRBJ2-7, with D perhaps TRBD1 or TRBD2 (7 bases each). The CDR3 length is 15 residues. V was trimmed by 2 bases and J by 3 bases, leaving 14 bases between them. Germline lookup yields CDR1 MDHEN and CDR2 SYDVKM. CDR3 in amino acids: CASSLPGGGLYEQYF. In DNA form, the CDR3 reads TGTGCCAGCAGTTTACCAGGGGGGGGGCTCTACGAGCAGTACTTC. Based on the CDR3 plus reference TRBV28 and TRBJ2-7, the full variable domain is DVKVTQSSRYLVKRTGEKVFLECVQDMDHENMFWYRQDPGLGLRLIYFSYDVKMKEKGDIPEGYSVSREKKERFSLILESASTNQTSMYLCASSLPGGGLYEQYFGPGTRLTVT.

This clone appeared once. The V call is TRBV19, the J call TRBJ1-5; possibly TRBD1 for D (5 bases). The CDR3 consists of 15 residues. Trimming left V 5 bases short and J 3 bases short, with 14 bases between. Per the germline V gene, CDR1 is LNHDA and CDR2 is SQIVND (reference sequence). The CDR3 nucleotides read TGTGCCAGTAGTTTCGCGTGGGGCCCCAATCAGCCCCAGCATTTT. This codes for CASSFAWGPNQPQHF.

Of note for this clone: The same CDR3 also results from other DNA sequences found in this sample. The chain combines TRBV7-2 with TRBJ2-3; possible D gene TRBD2, 6 bases. CDR3 length equals 15 residues. V was clipped by 0 bases and J by 0 bases, with 7 bases between them. Looked up from germline, CDR1 is SGHTA and CDR2 is FQGNSA. CDR3 in amino acids: CASSLASGSTDTQYF. DNA for the CDR3: TGTGCCAGCAGCTTAGCCAGCGGGAGCACAGATACGCAGTATTTT.

The chain employs TRBV11-3 and TRBJ2-1; D may be TRBD2 (6 bases). Germline V gives CDR1 SGHNT, CDR2 YENEEA. The V end was cut by 5 bases, the J end by 6 bases, with 11 bases between. This CDR3 contains 13 residues. The chain's CDR3 is CASSLDGGNEQFF. In nucleotides, the CDR3 is TGTGCCAGCAGCCTGGACGGGGGCAATGAGCAGTTCTTC.

This clone is a singleton in its sample. The V gene is TRBV6-5, the J gene TRBJ2-7; tentatively, D is TRBD1 or TRBD2 (5 bases each). CDR1 MNHEY and CDR2 SVGAGI come from the germline V gene. The CDR3 is made up of 15 amino acids. V was shortened by 2 bases and J by 2 bases, with 13 bases between the two germline ends. The CDR3 DNA is TGTGCCAGCAGTTACAGCGGACACGGTACCTACGAGCAGTACTTC. The encoded protein is CASSYSGHGTYEQYF.

This clone has just a few counts. V usage is TRBV6-5 and J usage is TRBJ1-5; the D gene is possibly TRBD1 (6 bases). V lost 5 bases and J 3 bases, leaving 11 bases between the germline ends. The CDR3 covers 14 residues. Germline V gene lookup returns CDR1 MNHEY and CDR2 SVGAGI. The CDR3 DNA follows: TGTGCCAGCAGTGAACGACAGGTCAATCAGCCCCAGCATTTT. Translation: CASSERQVNQPQHF.

The chain links TRBV11-2 to TRBJ1-1; a weak D match, TRBD1 (5 bases). Deletions cut 5 bases from V and 4 bases from J, with 11 bases between. Per germline, CDR1 SGHAT and CDR2 FQNNGV. The CDR3 covers 13 residues. The CDR3 coding sequence is TGTGCCAGCAGCCCCCGGGGGTTCACTGAAGCTTTCTTT. It is translated as CASSPRGFTEAFF.

V is TRBV2 and J is TRBJ1-2; TRBD1 might be the D (5 bases). CDR1 and CDR2 from the germline V gene are SNHLY and FYNNEI. Trimming stripped 5 bases from V and 2 bases from J, with 15 bases between. The CDR3 spans 15 residues. CDR3 loop: CASSPSRAVNYGYTF. The CDR3 DNA is TGTGCCAGCAGTCCATCCAGGGCAGTGAACTATGGCTACACCTTC.

The J gene is TRBJ2-7, the V gene TRBV7-2, with D possibly TRBD2 on 6 matching bases. This CDR3 is built from 15 residues. In germline, CDR1 is SGHTA, CDR2 FQGNSA. Trimming shortened V by 1 base and J by 1 base, and 11 bases separated the two germline ends. The CDR3 nucleotides are TGTGCCAGCAGCTTAGTGGCGGGACCTTCCTACGAGCAGTACTTC. Translating it yields CASSLVAGPSYEQYF.

This clone was counted a single time. The rearrangement links TRBV4-1 to TRBJ1-4; tentative D call: TRBD1 (5 bases). The CDR3 has 15 residues. The germline gives CDR1 MGHRA, CDR2 YSYEKL. V shed 2 bases and J shed 8 bases, with 15 bases lying between them. CDR3 sequence reads: CASSQKSGGREKLFF. The CDR3, as DNA: TGCGCCAGCAGCCAAAAGTCTGGGGGTAGGGAAAAACTGTTTTTT.

J is TRBJ2-1 and V is TRBV7-9; perhaps TRBD1 as D (7 bases). This CDR3 comprises 15 residues. Trimming shortened V by 5 bases and J by 5 bases, and 16 bases separated the two germline ends. The germline gives CDR1 SEHNR, CDR2 FQNEAQ (reference sequence). The chain's CDR3 is CASSPPGGLHNEQFF. The DNA for the CDR3 is TGTGCCAGCAGCCCGCCAGGGGGACTCCACAATGAGCAGTTCTTC.

The rearrangement joins TRBV14 to TRBJ1-2; D gene ambiguous. Trimming took 0 bases from V and 4 from J, leaving 6 bases between them. The germline gives CDR1 SGHDN, CDR2 FVKESK. This CDR3 comprises 13 residues. Here the CDR3 DNA reads TGTGCCAGCAGCCAAGATCGGCTCTATGGCTACACCTTC. Amino acids: CASSQDRLYGYTF.

For this clone: One end of the junction varies from germline; a read error may be responsible. The rearrangement links TRBV11-2 to TRBJ2-7; a weak D match, TRBD2 (5 bases). Germline V lookup: CDR1 SGHAT, CDR2 FQNNGV. The CDR3 totals 16 residues. For the CDR3, the DNA is TGTGCCAGCAGCTTAGAAATCGGGGTAGGCCCCGCGGGCAGTAACTTC. It encodes CASSLEIGVGPAGSNF.

As regards this clone: Other DNA sequences in this specimen translate into the identical CDR3. CDR3 DNA: TGTGCCAGCAGTGTTTTTCCGGGTCTGAACACTGAAGCTTTCTTT. It is translated as CASSVFPGLNTEAFF. The V and J genes are TRBV6-1 and TRBJ1-1; D gene unclear. The CDR3 is made up of 15 amino acids. Trimming shortened V by 4 bases and J by 0 bases, and 12 bases separated the two germline ends. CDR1 is MNHNS, CDR2 SASEGT, per germline.

The chain links TRBV5-1 to TRBJ2-2; 7 bases fit TRBD1. Unmatched junction bases numbered 5, after V lost 3 bases and J lost 3 bases. CDR3 length: 15 residues. CDR1 is SGHRS, CDR2 YFSETQ, per germline. DNA of the CDR3: TGCGCCAGCAGCTCAGGGGACAGAGACACCGGGGAGCTGTTTTTT. This gives the protein CASSSGDRDTGELFF.

V is TRBV7-3 and J is TRBJ2-2; the D gene is possibly TRBD2 (5 bases). This CDR3 has 15 residues. Germline lookup yields CDR1 SGHTA and CDR2 FQGTGA. Trimming cost V 3 bases and J 2 bases, with 10 bases left between them. DNA for the CDR3: TGTGCCAGCAGCTTTGGAGCGGCTAACACCGGGGAGCTGTTTTTT. Residues: CASSFGAANTGELFF.

This chain links TRBV5-1 with TRBJ2-5; D not resolved. Trimming left V 6 bases short and J 2 bases short, with 17 bases between. The CDR3 has 15 residues. Germline CDR1 reads SGHRS; CDR2 reads YFSETQ. In DNA, the CDR3 is TGCGCCAGCATGGTCGGATTGGGCCGACAAGAGACCCAGTACTTC. It specifies CASMVGLGRQETQYF. Drawing the rest from reference TRBV5-1 and TRBJ2-5, the complete variable domain is KAGVTQTPRYLIKTRGQQVTLSCSPISGHRSVSWYQQTPGQGLQFLFEYFSETQRNKGNFPGRFSGRQFSNSRSEMNVSTLELGDSALYLCASMVGLGRQETQYFGPGTRLLVL.

This clone was detected a few times. In the same sample, other DNA sequences code for this CDR3. V and J are TRBV28 and TRBJ2-2, with a weak D call TRBD2 (5 bases). Germline-derived CDR1 and CDR2 are MDHEN and SYDVKM. The CDR3 consists of 14 residues. V was shortened by 2 bases and J by 3 bases, with 7 bases between the two germline ends. CDR3 amino acids: CASSLEGYTGELFF. DNA for the CDR3: TGTGCCAGCAGTTTAGAGGGCTACACCGGGGAGCTGTTTTTT. Full variable domain (missing parts from reference TRBV28 and TRBJ2-2): DVKVTQSSRYLVKRTGEKVFLECVQDMDHENMFWYRQDPGLGLRLIYFSYDVKMKEKGDIPEGYSVSREKKERFSLILESASTNQTSMYLCASSLEGYTGELFFGEGSRLTVL.

This rearrangement joins TRBV21-1 to TRBJ1-5. TRBV21-1 is a known pseudogene. The CDR3 runs 13 residues. Written as DNA, the CDR3 is TGTGCCAGCAGCAAAGGTTCCAATCAGCCCCAGCATTTT. It specifies CASSKGSNQPQHF.

The chain recombines TRBV7-3 with TRBJ2-1, with TRBD1 identical over 7 bases. The V gene end was trimmed by 5 bases and the J gene end by 4 bases; junction bases not matched to a gene: 8. The V gene's germline CDR1 is SGHTA and CDR2 FQGTGA. This CDR3 is built from 15 residues. CDR3 in amino acids: CASSHNRGPYNEQFF. The CDR3 nucleotides are TGTGCCAGCAGCCACAACAGGGGACCTTACAATGAGCAGTTCTTC.

This sequence joins TRBV2 and TRBJ2-7; the D gene is possibly TRBD2 (5 bases). V was pared by 8 bases and J by 2 bases, with 16 bases between. This CDR3 region has 14 residues. Germline V gene lookup returns CDR1 SNHLY and CDR2 FYNNEI. CDR3 bases: TGTGCCAGCTCGGGCCTAGCCGAAGCCTACGAGCAGTACTTC. It codes for CASSGLAEAYEQYF.

The chain joins TRBV4-1 to TRBJ1-2; D might be TRBD1 (6 bases). The V end lost 4 bases, the J end lost 5 bases, and 11 bases lay between the germline ends. Looked up from germline, CDR1 is MGHRA and CDR2 is YSYEKL. This CDR3 comprises 13 residues. CDR3 in amino acids: CASSPPTGYGYTF. The CDR3 DNA sequence: TGCGCCAGCAGCCCCCCGACAGGTTATGGCTACACCTTC.

The V gene is TRBV4-1, the J gene TRBJ1-2, with 9 positions matching TRBD1. With V trimmed by 7 bases and J by 0 bases, 9 bases remained unmatched. In germline, CDR1 is MGHRA, CDR2 YSYEKL. The CDR3 runs 16 residues. The CDR3 nucleotides read TGCGCCAGCACCCCGGGACAGGGAGGGACTAACTATGGCTACACCTTC. This sequence encodes CASTPGQGGTNYGYTF.

CDR3 sequence: CASSPAGQVDTGELFF. The CDR3 bases are TGTGCCAGCAGCCCGGCCGGACAGGTGGACACCGGGGAGCTGTTTTTT. J is TRBJ2-2 and V is TRBV21-1; the DNA was not used to check the table's D call, TRBD1. TRBV21-1 is marked as a pseudogene. The CDR3 runs to 16 residues.

The chain links TRBV7-9 to TRBJ2-1; a weak D match, TRBD2 (6 bases). CDR1 is SEHNR, CDR2 FQNEAQ, per germline (reference sequence). Trimming cost V 5 bases and J 0 bases, with 20 bases left between them. This CDR3 contains 18 residues. CDR3 nucleotide sequence: TGTGCCAGCAGCCAACCCAGATCTAGCGTCAGCTCCTACAATGAGCAGTTCTTC. Its translation is CASSQPRSSVSSYNEQFF.

V usage is TRBV28 and J usage is TRBJ1-5; D may be TRBD1 (6 bases). The germline V gene has CDR1 MDHEN and CDR2 SYDVKM. V was cut by 3 bases and J by 4 bases, with 13 bases left in between. This CDR3 has 15 amino acids. CDR3 DNA sequence: TGTGCCAGCAGTTTGCAAGGAGGGGGTAATCAGCCCCAGCATTTT. The encoded protein is CASSLQGGGNQPQHF. The full variable domain, completed using reference TRBV28 and TRBJ1-5, is DVKVTQSSRYLVKRTGEKVFLECVQDMDHENMFWYRQDPGLGLRLIYFSYDVKMKEKGDIPEGYSVSREKKERFSLILESASTNQTSMYLCASSLQGGGNQPQHFGDGTRLSIL.